Listed here is a single TCR beta chain. Per the authors' pipeline: Amplifying reference gene primers gave estimates of nucleated cell counts. Only in-frame clones appear in the TCRdb table, and some are missing; sequencing was by immunoSEQ multiplex PCR. That table supplies the V and J calls and clone size; D and trimming were determined from the DNA. This sample carries a few hundred thousand clones, approximately 87% of them seen once, and the ten largest clones take roughly 1.4%. The record originates from a study of blood T cell repertoires in COVID-19. Study summary: COVID-19 samples from acute and convalescent phases originated in the United States, Italy and Spain. T cells, B-cell-depleted T cells, or PBMCs supplied cDNA or gDNA.

The germline V gene encodes CDR1 SGHNT and CDR2 YENEEA. V lost 0 bases and J 0 bases, leaving 2 bases between the germline ends. This CDR3 has 14 amino acids. The chain carries TRBV11-3 and TRBJ2-2; D is undetermined. The receptor comes from a man aged 25 to 40 who had recovered from COVID-19. Sequencing was carried out using PBMCs or T cells enriched from blood (not recorded which). CDR3 sequence reads: CASSLDTNTGELFF. The CDR3 DNA reads as TGTGCCAGCAGCTTAGACACGAACACCGGGGAGCTGTTTTTT.